Listed below are T cell receptor beta chains from one sample, sequenced in a study of metastatic and nonmetastatic thyroid tumors. Using MiXCR, TCRdb reanalyzed the PCR reads. The sample records under 30,000 clones, roughly 20% being singletons. The sequenced sample was blood. The receptor set was obtained from a male donor with papillary thyroid cancer or a benign thyroid nodule (not recorded which). Some clones in this sample may be carry-over from other donors' samples. Each CDR3 is given with its conserved first and last residue. D genes are given only for firm matches. The size of a clone is reported for some rows only, either as once, few or many, or as a class for expanded clones.

many	TRBV30	TRBJ2-1	TRBD2	TGTGCCTGGATTTGGCGGGGAGGGAATGAGCAGTTCTTC	CAWIWRGGNEQFF
many	TRBV10-3	TRBJ1-1	.	TGTGCCATCAGTGAGTCACCGGGGATGGACACTGAAGCTTTCTTT	CAISESPGMDTEAFF
many	TRBV20-1	TRBJ2-7	TRBD2	TGCAGTGCTTTTCAACGACTAGCGGGAGGGAACGAGCAGTACTTC	CSAFQRLAGGNEQYF
many	TRBV30	TRBJ1-1	.	TGTGCCTGGAGTAATGGGGGGATAGCTTTCTTT	CAWSNGGIAFF
few	TRBV6-1	TRBJ2-7	.	TGTGCCAGCAGCAAGACAGACCACTACGAGCAGTACTTC	CASSKTDHYEQYF
many	TRBV7-9	TRBJ1-3	.	TGTGCCAGCAGCTTAGGAGATAGGGGAAACACCATATATTTT	CASSLGDRGNTIYF
.	TRBV30	TRBJ1-5	.	TGTGCCTGGACCCTCGGCGGGTATAGCAATCAGCCCCAGCATTTT	CAWTLGGYSNQPQHF
many	TRBV6-1	TRBJ2-5	.	TGTGCCAGCAGAAAGGACGGCCGGTTTCAAGAGACCCAGTACTTC	CASRKDGRFQETQYF
.	TRBV11-2	TRBJ2-6	.	TGTGCCAGCAGCTTAGCTGGGGCCACCGTCGCGACTTTC	CASSLAGATVATF
many	TRBV6-1	TRBJ1-2	.	TGTGCCAGCAGTGATTGGGGGATCGGCTACACCTTC	CASSDWGIGYTF
many	TRBV30	TRBJ2-2	.	TGTGCCTGGAGACCCCCGCCAGGGGCCGGGGAGCTGTTTTTT	CAWRPPPGAGELFF
.	TRBV7-6	TRBJ1-1	.	TGTGCCAGCAGCTTAGGGTCAACAGGCTACACTGAAGCTTTCTTT	CASSLGSTGYTEAFF
.	TRBV19	TRBJ2-1	.	TGTGCCAGTAGCCCCGGGGTTATAAATGAGCAGTTCTTC	CASSPGVINEQFF
many	TRBV2	TRBJ1-1	.	TGTGCCAGCAGCCCGACGGCGTACACTGAAGCTTTCTTT	CASSPTAYTEAFF
many	TRBV10-3	TRBJ2-7	TRBD1	TGTGCCATCAGTGAGTCGACGGGGACAGGGATTCCCTACGAGCAGTACTTC	CAISESTGTGIPYEQYF
.	TRBV6-5	TRBJ1-1	.	TGTGCCAGCAGTTACTCACTCGGTGGGACTGAAGCTTTCTTT	CASSYSLGGTEAFF
.	TRBV11-2	TRBJ2-1	.	TGTGCCAGCAGCTTTATTTGGGGGCGCGACTACTTTGAGCAGTTCTTC	CASSFIWGRDYFEQFF
once	TRBV30	TRBJ2-1	TRBD2	TGTGCCTGGGGCCTAGCGGGAGGGCTCAATGAGCAGTTCTTC	CAWGLAGGLNEQFF
.	TRBV28	TRBJ1-1	TRBD1	TGTGCCAGCAGTTTACAGGGGGCCCGGGTAACTGAAGCTTTCTTT	CASSLQGARVTEAFF
medium-sized	TRBV4-2	TRBJ2-7	.	TGTGCCAGCAGCCCTAGGGGTGGCAGGAACACCCACGAGCAGTACTTC	CASSPRGGRNTHEQYF
many	TRBV12-3/TRBV12-4	TRBJ2-1	.	TGTGCCAGCACTTGGACCCTACTCCGGAACAATGAGCAGTTCTTC	CASTWTLLRNNEQFF
medium-sized	TRBV12-3/TRBV12-4	TRBJ2-7	.	TGTGCCAGCAGCCCCTTTGGATACGAGCAGTACTTC	CASSPFGYEQYF
few	TRBV15	TRBJ2-3	.	TGTGCCACCAGCAGAGAGGCGGGGACGGTCTACACAGATACGCAGTATTTT	CATSREAGTVYTDTQYF
many	TRBV6-6	TRBJ2-3	.	TGTGCCAGCAGTTACCTCCGGGACTCTTCTTTGGACACAGATACGCAGTATTTT	CASSYLRDSSLDTDTQYF
.	TRBV6-5	TRBJ1-1	.	TGTGCCAGCAGTTACGCCAATCATTGGAACACTGAAGCTTTCTTC	CASSYANHWNTEAFF
few	TRBV6-1	TRBJ2-1	.	TGTGCCCTTGGCAGGGGGAGGGCCGCCTACAATGAGCAGTTCTTC	CALGRGRAAYNEQFF
many	TRBV6-1	TRBJ1-1	.	TGTGCCAGCAGACTGCGTCCGTCGGAAAACACTGAAGCTTTCTTT	CASRLRPSENTEAFF
.	TRBV5-1	TRBJ1-4	.	TGCGCCAGCAGCCCCTCCCCCAGATTCAATGAAAAACTGTTTTTT	CASSPSPRFNEKLFF
many	TRBV19	TRBJ1-1	.	TGTGCCAGTAGTAAATCCACAGGGAGACGGAACACTGAAGCTTTCTTT	CASSKSTGRRNTEAFF
.	TRBV28	TRBJ2-1	TRBD2	TGTGCCAGCATCACGAGCGGGGTCCCCTCCTACAATGAGCTGTTCTTC	CASITSGVPSYNELFF
many	TRBV27	TRBJ2-5	.	TGTGCCAGCAGTTCGTTTAGGACAGAGACCCAGTACTTC	CASSSFRTETQYF
many	TRBV10-3	TRBJ1-2	.	TGTGCCATCAGTCTGCAGGGGTCTAACTATGGCTACACCTTC	CAISLQGSNYGYTF
.	TRBV11-1	TRBJ2-7	TRBD2	TGTGCCAGCAGCGACAGCGGGGGTTCGGGGGAGCAGTACTTC	CASSDSGGSGEQYF
.	TRBV5-1	TRBJ1-5	.	TGCGCCAGCAGCTTGGAAACGGCGACTCAGCCCCAGCATTTT	CASSLETATQPQHF
medium-sized	TRBV20-1	TRBJ2-7	TRBD2	TGCAGTGCTTACCCTACCGGGACTAGCGTCTCCTACGAGCAGTACTTC	CSAYPTGTSVSYEQYF
many	TRBV7-8	TRBJ1-6	.	TGTGCCAGCAGCACCCGGACTGATAATTCACCCCTCCACTTT	CASSTRTDNSPLHF
many	TRBV7-9	TRBJ2-1	.	TGTGCCAGCAGCTTAGCGATTCAGGGGTACCTCAATGAGCAGTTCTTC	CASSLAIQGYLNEQFF
many	TRBV12-5	TRBJ1-2	TRBD1	TGTGCTAGTGGTTTGGTACCCGGGACAGATGCGGGGATAGATGGCTACACCTTC	CASGLVPGTDAGIDGYTF
.	TRBV5-1	TRBJ1-2	TRBD1	TGCGCCAGCAGCTTGGGAGGGACAGGAGTGAACTATGGCTACACCTTC	CASSLGGTGVNYGYTF